This passage covers 25 T cell receptor beta chains from one sample sequenced in a study of CD8+ T cells in alopecia areata. Isolated RNA was reverse transcribed into cDNA used as the sequencing template. Here immunoSEQ multiplex PCR was the method, and the copy in TCRdb shows in-frame clones only, minus some. The sample has about 23,000 clones, 40% to 60% seen once; the top ten hold roughly a third. Sample: NKG2D-high CD8+ T cells sorted from blood. Receptors were obtained from a human donor with alopecia areata.

The gene calls are TRBV4-1 and TRBJ2-7; D remains ambiguous. Germline CDR1 MGHRA, CDR2 YSYEKL. Trimming took 3 bases from V and 3 from J, leaving 9 bases between them. The CDR3 consists of 13 residues. This CDR3 reads CASSHTDDYEQYF. The CDR3 nucleotides are TGCGCCAGCAGCCACACAGACGACTACGAGCAGTACTTC.

The chain combines TRBV29-1 with TRBJ1-2; 10 nucleotides align to TRBD1. This CDR3 comprises 20 residues. Germline CDR1 and CDR2: SQVTM and ANQGSEA. V lost 0 bases, J lost 1 base, and 17 bases stayed unmatched. CDR3 DNA: TGCAGCGTTGAAGATCAAGGTGCGGGGACAGGGGATACAATTAACTATGGCTACACCTTC. Protein product: CSVEDQGAGTGDTINYGYTF.

This chain connects TRBV11-2 to TRBJ2-7, with D unresolved. Germline V gene data show CDR1 as SGHAT and CDR2 as FQNNGV. This CDR3 has 12 amino acids. V was clipped by 5 bases and J by 7 bases, with 12 bases between them. The CDR3 sequence: CASSVIRHEQYF. In DNA, the CDR3 is TGTGCCAGCAGCGTCATCAGACATGAGCAGTACTTC.

There are a few counts of this clone. The chain links TRBV5-1 to TRBJ1-1, with D uncertain. Trimming pared 1 base from V and 4 bases from J, leaving 20 bases between. The CDR3 totals 17 residues. CDR1 is SGHRS, CDR2 YFSETQ, per germline. The CDR3 sequence is CASSLTASSGGFTEAFF. In nucleotides, the CDR3 is TGCGCCAGCAGCTTGACCGCCTCCTCCGGTGGGTTCACTGAAGCTTTCTTT.

This clone came up a few times. This chain connects TRBV9 to TRBJ2-5, with D perhaps assigned TRBD1 or TRBD2 (6 bases each). Germline CDR1 is SGDLS and CDR2 is YYNGEE. CDR3 length: 15 residues. V lost 1 base to trimming and J lost 1 base, with 11 bases between them. CDR3 in DNA: TGTGCCAGCAGCGTACTGGGGGGCCTCCAAGAGACCCAGTACTTC. Encoded protein: CASSVLGGLQETQYF. Full variable domain (rest looked up from reference TRBV9 and TRBJ2-5): DSGVTQTPKHLITATGQRVTLRCSPRSGDLSVYWYQQSLDQGLQFLIQYYNGEERAKGNILERFSAQQFPDLHSELNLSSLELGDSALYFCASSVLGGLQETQYFGPGTRLLVL.

This clone came up once. The rearrangement uses TRBV13 and TRBJ1-1; 9 bases agree with TRBD1. Germline values: CDR1 PRHDT, CDR2 FYEKMQ (reference sequence). The V segment lost 4 bases and the J segment 3 bases; nucleotides outside the gene matches: 3. This CDR3 comprises 14 residues. The CDR3 DNA follows: TGTGCCAGCAGCTCCACAGGGGGCTACACTGAAGCTTTCTTT. This encodes CASSSTGGYTEAFF. The variable domain in full, with the rest retrieved from reference TRBV13 and TRBJ1-1, is AAGVIQSPRHLIKEKRETATLKCYPIPRHDTVYWYQQGPGQDPQFLISFYEKMQSDKGSIPDRFSAQQFSDYHSELNMSSLELGDSALYFCASSSTGGYTEAFFGQGTRLTVV.

This clone has a single count. The CDR3 coding sequence is TGCGCCAGCAGCCAAGTTATGGACTACCTAAACAATGAGCAGTTCTTC. Protein product: CASSQVMDYLNNEQFF. The chain has TRBV4-1 and TRBJ2-1, with D possibly being TRBD2 (6 bases). Trimming pared 1 base from V and 5 bases from J, leaving 15 bases between. Looked up from germline, CDR1 is MGHRA and CDR2 is YSYEKL. This CDR3 comprises 16 residues.

In DNA, the CDR3 is TGCGCCAGTCAGGGGGCGAGAGTGAACACTGAAGCTTTCTTT. It yields the protein CASQGARVNTEAFF. The J gene is TRBJ1-1, the V gene TRBV23-1; 8 bases map to TRBD1. TRBV23-1 carries the ORF label, with uncertain function. V dropped 9 bases and J dropped 0; count of bases not matched to a gene: 6. The CDR3 extends over 14 amino acids.

The rearrangement links TRBV5-6 to TRBJ2-2; D unresolved. Per the germline V gene, CDR1 is SGHDT and CDR2 is YYEEEE. The CDR3 length is 13 residues. V gave up 0 bases and J gave up 6 bases, with 6 bases separating them. The CDR3 loop reads CASSLGGSGELFF. The DNA of the CDR3 is TGTGCCAGCAGCTTGGGGGGATCCGGGGAGCTGTTTTTT.

This clone was seen more than once but under ten times. The chain links TRBV5-1 to TRBJ2-3, with 8 bases that match TRBD2. The V segment lost 0 bases and the J segment 0 bases; nucleotides outside the gene matches: 6. In germline, CDR1 is SGHRS, CDR2 YFSETQ. The CDR3 loop spans 17 amino acids. The CDR3 protein is CASSLAWTSQSTDTQYF. Written as DNA, the CDR3 is TGCGCCAGCAGCTTGGCGTGGACTAGCCAGAGCACAGATACGCAGTATTTT.

This CDR3 is CASGTENTEAFF. CDR3 DNA: TGTGCCAGCGGGACAGAGAACACTGAAGCTTTCTTT. V and J are TRBV7-9 and TRBJ1-1; 7 positions agree with TRBD1. Germline V gene lookup returns CDR1 SEHNR and CDR2 FQNEAQ (reference sequence). V gave up 8 bases and J gave up 1 base; unmatched junction bases: 1. The CDR3 totals 12 residues.

The CDR3 spells CASSLGRGLPWASGSDRSYEQYF. In DNA form, the CDR3 reads TGTGCCAGCAGTTTGGGGAGGGGTCTTCCGTGGGCTAGCGGGAGTGATAGGTCCTACGAGCAGTACTTC. This chain connects TRBV28 to TRBJ2-7; 10 bases agree with TRBD2. The ends lost 3 bases at V and 1 base at J; junction bases unmatched: 27. Germline CDR1 and CDR2: MDHEN and SYDVKM. The CDR3 has 23 amino acids.

This clone was observed a handful of times. The chain carries TRBV29-1 and TRBJ2-7; no definite D call. V lost 4 bases to trimming and J lost 2 bases, with 9 bases between them. The CDR3 loop spans 12 amino acids. Germline V CDR1 and CDR2: SQVTM, ANQGSEA. The CDR3 protein is CSVVVQTYEQYF. CDR3 coding DNA: TGCAGCGTTGTGGTACAGACCTACGAGCAGTACTTC.

The chain has TRBV6-1 and TRBJ2-6; possibly TRBD1 or TRBD2 for D (5 bases each). Trimming left V 7 bases short and J 0 bases short, with 7 bases between. CDR1 is MNHNS and CDR2 is SASEGT in the germline V gene. The CDR3 loop spans 14 amino acids. CDR3 sequence: CASTGTSGANVLTF. CDR3 nucleotides: TGTGCCAGCACAGGGACCTCTGGGGCCAACGTCCTGACTTTC.

The chain recombines TRBV6-5 with TRBJ2-5; no definite D call. CDR1 is MNHEY and CDR2 is SVGAGI in the germline V gene. The CDR3 length is 11 residues. Trimming cost V 8 bases and J 4 bases, with 8 bases left between them. In nucleotides, the CDR3 is TGTGCCAGCGCCTACGGAGAGACCCAGTACTTC. This encodes CASAYGETQYF.

The chain has TRBV5-1 and TRBJ2-3; D is undetermined. This CDR3 region has 14 residues. V was trimmed by 3 bases and J by 4 bases, leaving 12 bases between them. CDR1 is SGHRS, CDR2 YFSETQ, per germline. CDR3 coding DNA: TGCGCCAGCAGCTCGGACCCCAGCGCAGATACGCAGTATTTT. It codes for CASSSDPSADTQYF.

The V call is TRBV5-1, the J call TRBJ1-1, with D uncertain. V lost 0 bases, J lost 2 bases, and 5 bases lay in between. The CDR3 has 13 amino acids. Germline loops: CDR1 SGHRS, CDR2 YFSETQ. Here the CDR3 DNA reads TGCGCCAGCAGCTTGGGGGTCAACACTGAAGCTTTCTTT. Translation: CASSLGVNTEAFF. The full variable domain, its missing parts supplied by reference TRBV5-1 and TRBJ1-1, is KAGVTQTPRYLIKTRGQQVTLSCSPISGHRSVSWYQQTPGQGLQFLFEYFSETQRNKGNFPGRFSGRQFSNSRSEMNVSTLELGDSALYLCASSLGVNTEAFFGQGTRLTVV.

V is TRBV6-6 and J is TRBJ2-3, with 7 bases matching TRBD2. Germline CDR1 is MNHNY and CDR2 is SVGAGI (reference sequence). The CDR3 contains 15 residues. V was clipped by 5 bases and J by 0 bases; unmatched bases: 5. CDR3 sequence reads: CASSPGGLSTDTQYF. For the CDR3, the DNA is TGTGCCAGCAGTCCCGGGGGGTTAAGCACAGATACGCAGTATTTT.

This clone was picked up one time. Here the CDR3 reads CASSSRRSSYEQYF. The CDR3 DNA is TGTGCCAGCAGCAGCCGAAGGAGCTCCTACGAGCAGTACTTC. The J gene is TRBJ2-7, the V gene TRBV28, with D hard to call. Per germline, CDR1 MDHEN and CDR2 SYDVKM. The CDR3 contains 14 residues. Trimming took off 6 bases at V and 0 bases at J, with 12 bases between the two ends.

This chain joins TRBV29-1 and TRBJ2-7; possibly TRBD1 for D (5 bases). The CDR3 runs to 15 residues. Germline CDR1 reads SQVTM; CDR2 reads ANQGSEA. The germline V and J ends were trimmed by 4 bases and 6 bases, with 22 bases remaining between them. The CDR3 protein is CSVGMWRGRAGEQYF. The CDR3 coding sequence is TGCAGCGTTGGGATGTGGCGCGGCAGGGCAGGCGAGCAGTACTTC.

DNA for the CDR3: TGCGCCAGCAGCCCCTATTGGGGAGGTAGCGGAACTAGCACAGATACGCAGTATTTT. This codes for CASSPYWGGSGTSTDTQYF. The V and J genes are TRBV4-1 and TRBJ2-3; maybe TRBD2 (6 bases). V was trimmed by 4 bases and J by 0 bases, leaving 23 bases between them. Germline V lookup: CDR1 MGHRA, CDR2 YSYEKL. This CDR3 region has 19 residues.

This clone has more than one count but fewer than ten. The chain couples TRBV7-9 to TRBJ2-1, with D perhaps matching TRBD2 (6 bases). This CDR3 spans 17 amino acids. Germline V CDR1 and CDR2: SEHNR, FQNEAQ (reference sequence). Between the trimmed V and J ends, which lost 2 bases and 1 base, there was a span of 15 bases. As DNA, the CDR3 is TGTGCCAGCAGCTTACCGGCTAGCGAAAAGTCCTACAATGAGCAGTTCTTC. Amino acid sequence: CASSLPASEKSYNEQFF.

This chain joins TRBV28 and TRBJ2-1, with a possible D match to TRBD2 (6 bases). V was shortened by 2 bases and J by 2 bases, with 10 bases between the two germline ends. Germline loops: CDR1 MDHEN, CDR2 SYDVKM. The CDR3 covers 15 residues. The CDR3 DNA is TGTGCCAGCAGTTTAGTGGCGGGACCCTACAATGAGCAGTTCTTC. This codes for CASSLVAGPYNEQFF.

This clone occurred a few times. This chain's CDR3 is CASSYAQGSVETQYF. The CDR3 coding sequence is TGTGCCAGCAGTTACGCCCAGGGATCGGTGGAGACCCAGTACTTC. The chain uses TRBV6-5 and TRBJ2-5; TRBD1 is a possible D gene (5 bases). Germline V CDR1 and CDR2: MNHEY, SVGAGI. The CDR3 spans 15 residues. Between the trimmed V and J ends, which lost 2 bases and 5 bases, there was a span of 15 bases.

The V and J genes are TRBV9 and TRBJ2-2; D remains ambiguous. The CDR3 covers 11 residues. With 7 bases removed from V and 8 bases from J, the gap between germline ends came to 9 bases. Per the germline V gene, CDR1 is SGDLS and CDR2 is YYNGEE. CDR3 sequence reads: CASGWGGELFF. In nucleotides, the CDR3 is TGTGCCAGCGGATGGGGTGGGGAGCTGTTTTTT.